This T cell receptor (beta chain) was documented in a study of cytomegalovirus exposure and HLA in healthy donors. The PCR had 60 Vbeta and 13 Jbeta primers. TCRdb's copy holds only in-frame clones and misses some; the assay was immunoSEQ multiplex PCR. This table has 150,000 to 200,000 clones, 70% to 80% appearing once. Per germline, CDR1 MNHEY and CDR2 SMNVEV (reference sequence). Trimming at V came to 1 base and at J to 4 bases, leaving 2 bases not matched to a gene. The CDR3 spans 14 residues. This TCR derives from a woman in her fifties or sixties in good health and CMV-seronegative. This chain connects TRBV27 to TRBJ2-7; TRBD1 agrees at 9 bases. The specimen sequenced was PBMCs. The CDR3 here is CASSLWDRVYEQYF. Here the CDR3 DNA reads TGTGCCAGCAGTTTATGGGACAGGGTTTACGAGCAGTACTTC.